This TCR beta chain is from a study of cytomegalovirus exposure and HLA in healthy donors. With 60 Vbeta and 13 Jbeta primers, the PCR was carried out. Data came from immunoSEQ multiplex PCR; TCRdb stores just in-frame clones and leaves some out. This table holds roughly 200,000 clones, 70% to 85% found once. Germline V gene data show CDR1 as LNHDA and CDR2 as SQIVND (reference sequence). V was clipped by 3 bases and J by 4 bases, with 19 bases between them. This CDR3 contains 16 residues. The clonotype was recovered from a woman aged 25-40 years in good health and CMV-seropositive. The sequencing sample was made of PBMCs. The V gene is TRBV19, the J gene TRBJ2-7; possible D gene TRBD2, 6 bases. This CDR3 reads CASSISGSGLAYEQYF. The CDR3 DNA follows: TGTGCCAGTAGTATCTCCGGGAGCGGCCTTGCGTACGAGCAGTACTTC.